This T cell receptor (beta chain) was documented in a study of Ad26.COV2.S vaccination and SARS-CoV-2 variants. CDR3 length equals 16 residues. The V and J ends lost 4 bases and 5 bases, in that order; junction bases with no gene match: 8. The V gene's germline CDR1 is SEHNR and CDR2 FQNEAQ (reference sequence). Study results and limitations: Non-spike TCR breadth was similar in vaccine and placebo recipients. Vaccine recipients had higher spike-specific TCR breadth than placebo recipients.

Profiled with immunoSEQ multiplex PCR; TCRdb holds only in-frame clones, not every one. This table has 87,000 or so clones, approximately 86% appearing once. With regard to this clone: Its specificity is unknown.

This sequence was found in a human donor who had recovered from COVID-19. The genes are TRBV7-9 and TRBJ2-1, with TRBD2 identical over 10 bases. Sequenced material: peripheral blood, taken after recovery from COVID-19. CDR3 sequence: CASSSFTSGTHNEQFF. CDR3 sequence (DNA): TGTGCCAGCAGCTCGTTTACTAGCGGGACGCACAATGAGCAGTTCTTC.